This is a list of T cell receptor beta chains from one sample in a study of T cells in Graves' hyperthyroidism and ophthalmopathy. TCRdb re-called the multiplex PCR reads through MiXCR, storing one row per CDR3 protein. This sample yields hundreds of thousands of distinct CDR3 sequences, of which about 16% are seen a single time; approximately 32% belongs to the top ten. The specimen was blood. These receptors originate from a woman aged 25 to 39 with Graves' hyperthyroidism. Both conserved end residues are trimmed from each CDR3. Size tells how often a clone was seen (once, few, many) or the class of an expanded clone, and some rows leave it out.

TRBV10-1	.	ASSEGGLGANVLT
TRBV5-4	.	ASSRTGDDEQF
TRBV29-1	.	SVEDLAPDTQY
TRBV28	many	ASSYIGEQF
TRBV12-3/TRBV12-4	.	ASRQTGGDHEKLF
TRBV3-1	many	ASSQVTSGSTDTQY
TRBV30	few	AWSVRTGTQTPQH
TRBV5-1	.	ASSLGNSVGNSPLH
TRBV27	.	ASSSIWDEGRYGYT
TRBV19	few	ASTPGYNEQF
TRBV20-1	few	SARTHRGTSRNEQF
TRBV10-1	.	ASSDTGLATDEQF
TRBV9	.	ASTLGGGSSTGELF
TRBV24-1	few	ATSESGTGSYEQY
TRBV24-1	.	ATSDTQGFQETQY